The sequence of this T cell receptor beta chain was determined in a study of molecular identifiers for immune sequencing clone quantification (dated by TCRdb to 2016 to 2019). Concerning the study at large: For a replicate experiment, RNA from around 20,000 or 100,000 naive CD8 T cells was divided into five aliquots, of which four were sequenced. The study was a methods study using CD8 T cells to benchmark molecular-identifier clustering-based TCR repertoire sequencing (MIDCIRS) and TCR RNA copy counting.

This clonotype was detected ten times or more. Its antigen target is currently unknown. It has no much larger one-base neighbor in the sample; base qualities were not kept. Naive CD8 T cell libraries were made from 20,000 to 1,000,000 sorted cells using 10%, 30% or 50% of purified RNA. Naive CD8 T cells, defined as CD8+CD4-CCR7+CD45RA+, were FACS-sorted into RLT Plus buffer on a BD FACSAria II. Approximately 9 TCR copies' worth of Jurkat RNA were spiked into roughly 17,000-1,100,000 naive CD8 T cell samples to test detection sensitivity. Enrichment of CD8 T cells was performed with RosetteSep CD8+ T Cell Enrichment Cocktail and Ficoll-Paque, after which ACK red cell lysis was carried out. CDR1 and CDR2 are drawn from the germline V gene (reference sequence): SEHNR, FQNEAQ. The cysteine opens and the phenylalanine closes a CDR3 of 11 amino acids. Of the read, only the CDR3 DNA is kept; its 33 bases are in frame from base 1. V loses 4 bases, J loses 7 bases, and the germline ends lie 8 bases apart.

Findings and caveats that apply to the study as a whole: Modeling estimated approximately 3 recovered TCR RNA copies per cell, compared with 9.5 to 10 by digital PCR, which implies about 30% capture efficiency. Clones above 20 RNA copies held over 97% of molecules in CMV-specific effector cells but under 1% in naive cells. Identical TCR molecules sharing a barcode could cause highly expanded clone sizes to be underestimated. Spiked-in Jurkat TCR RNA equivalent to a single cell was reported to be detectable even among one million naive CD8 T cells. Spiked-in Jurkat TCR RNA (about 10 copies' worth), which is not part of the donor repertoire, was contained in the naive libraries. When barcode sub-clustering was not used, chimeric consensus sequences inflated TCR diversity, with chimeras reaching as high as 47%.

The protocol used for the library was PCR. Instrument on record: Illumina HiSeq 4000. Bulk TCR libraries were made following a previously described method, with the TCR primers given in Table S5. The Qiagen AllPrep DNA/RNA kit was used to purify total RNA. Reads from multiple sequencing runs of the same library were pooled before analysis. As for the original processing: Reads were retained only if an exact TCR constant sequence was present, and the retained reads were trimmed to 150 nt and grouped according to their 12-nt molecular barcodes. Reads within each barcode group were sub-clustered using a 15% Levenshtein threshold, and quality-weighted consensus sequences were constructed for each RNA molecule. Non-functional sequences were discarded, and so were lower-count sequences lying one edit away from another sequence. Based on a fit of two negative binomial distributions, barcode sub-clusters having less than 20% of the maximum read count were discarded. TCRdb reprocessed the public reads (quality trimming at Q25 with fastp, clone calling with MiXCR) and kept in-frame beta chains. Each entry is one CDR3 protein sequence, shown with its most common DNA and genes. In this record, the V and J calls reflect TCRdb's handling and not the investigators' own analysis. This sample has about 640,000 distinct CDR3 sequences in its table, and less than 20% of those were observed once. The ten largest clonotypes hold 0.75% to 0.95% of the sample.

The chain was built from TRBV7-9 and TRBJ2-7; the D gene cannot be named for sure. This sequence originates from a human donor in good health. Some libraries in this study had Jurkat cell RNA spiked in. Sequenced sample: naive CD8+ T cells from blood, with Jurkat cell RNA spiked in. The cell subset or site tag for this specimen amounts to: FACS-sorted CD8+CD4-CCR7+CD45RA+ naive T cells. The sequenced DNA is TGTGCCAGCAGCTCGACTCTGGAGCAGTACTTC. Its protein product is CASSSTLEQYF.